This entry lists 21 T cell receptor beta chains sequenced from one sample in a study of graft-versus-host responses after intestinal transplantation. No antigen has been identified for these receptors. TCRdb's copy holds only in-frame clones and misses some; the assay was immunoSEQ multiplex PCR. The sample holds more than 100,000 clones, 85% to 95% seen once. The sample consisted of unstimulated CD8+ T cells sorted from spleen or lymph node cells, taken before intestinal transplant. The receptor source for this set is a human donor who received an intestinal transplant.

The DNA for the CDR3 is TGTGCCAGCAGCCCGGGCCGTTACAATGAGCAGTTCTTC. Translation: CASSPGRYNEQFF. V usage is TRBV28 and J usage is TRBJ2-1, with D unclear. The CDR3 is 13 amino acids. Between the trimmed V and J ends, which lost 6 bases and 4 bases, there was a span of 10 bases. Germline values: CDR1 MDHEN, CDR2 SYDVKM.

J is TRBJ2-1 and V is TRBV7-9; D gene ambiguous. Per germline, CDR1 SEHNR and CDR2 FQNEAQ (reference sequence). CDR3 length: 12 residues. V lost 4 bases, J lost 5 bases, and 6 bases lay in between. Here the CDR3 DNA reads TGTGCCAGCAGCTCAATAAACAATGAGCAGTTCTTC. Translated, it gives CASSSINNEQFF. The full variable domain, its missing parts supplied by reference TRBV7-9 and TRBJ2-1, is DTGVSQNPRHKITKRGQNVTFRCDPISEHNRLYWYRQTLGQGPEFLTYFQNEAQLEKSRLLSDRFSAERPKGSFSTLEIQRTEQGDSAMYLCASSSINNEQFFGPGTRLTVL.

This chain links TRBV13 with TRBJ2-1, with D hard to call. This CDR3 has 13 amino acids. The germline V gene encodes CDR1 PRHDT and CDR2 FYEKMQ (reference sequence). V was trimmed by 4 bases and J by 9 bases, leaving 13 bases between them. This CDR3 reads CASSSYRLAEQFF. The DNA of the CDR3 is TGTGCCAGCAGCTCCTACCGACTTGCTGAGCAGTTCTTC.

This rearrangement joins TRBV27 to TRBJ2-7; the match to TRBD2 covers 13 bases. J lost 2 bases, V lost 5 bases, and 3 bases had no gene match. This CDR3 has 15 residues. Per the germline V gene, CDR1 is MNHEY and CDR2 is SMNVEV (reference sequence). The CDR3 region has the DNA TGTGCCAGCAGTCCGACTAGCGGGGGGACCTACGAGCAGTACTTC. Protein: CASSPTSGGTYEQYF.

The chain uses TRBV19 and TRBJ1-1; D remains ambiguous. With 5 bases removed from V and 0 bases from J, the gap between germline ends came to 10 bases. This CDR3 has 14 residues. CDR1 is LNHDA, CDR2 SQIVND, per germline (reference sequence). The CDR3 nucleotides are TGTGCCAGTAGTTCGGGCAGCATGAACACTGAAGCTTTCTTT. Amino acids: CASSSGSMNTEAFF.

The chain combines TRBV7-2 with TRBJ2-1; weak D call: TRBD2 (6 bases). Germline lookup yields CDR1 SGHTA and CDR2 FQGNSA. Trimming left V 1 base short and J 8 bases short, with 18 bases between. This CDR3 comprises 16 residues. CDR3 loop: CASSLEVAVIEYEQFF. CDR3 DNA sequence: TGTGCCAGCAGCTTAGAAGTAGCGGTGATAGAGTATGAGCAGTTCTTC. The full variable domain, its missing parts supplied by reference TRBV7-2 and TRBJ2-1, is GAGVSQSPSNKVTEKGKDVELRCDPISGHTALYWYRQSLGQGLEFLIYFQGNSAPDKSGLPSDRFSAERTGGSVSTLTIQRTQQEDSAVYLCASSLEVAVIEYEQFFGPGTRLTVL.

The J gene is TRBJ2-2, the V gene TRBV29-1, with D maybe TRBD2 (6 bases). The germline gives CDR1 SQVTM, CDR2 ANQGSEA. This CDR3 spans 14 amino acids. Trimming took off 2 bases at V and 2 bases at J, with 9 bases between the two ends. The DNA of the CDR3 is TGCAGCGTTGAAAAGCGGGTAAACACCGGGGAGCTGTTTTTT. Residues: CSVEKRVNTGELFF.

In DNA form, the CDR3 reads TGTGCCAGCAGTTACTCGGCAAGGGGTAATGAGCAGTTCTTC. Protein sequence: CASSYSARGNEQFF. The rearrangement links TRBV6-5 to TRBJ2-1; D perhaps matches TRBD1 (5 bases). The CDR3 length is 14 residues. With 0 bases removed from V and 7 bases from J, the gap between germline ends came to 10 bases. Per the germline V gene, CDR1 is MNHEY and CDR2 is SVGAGI.

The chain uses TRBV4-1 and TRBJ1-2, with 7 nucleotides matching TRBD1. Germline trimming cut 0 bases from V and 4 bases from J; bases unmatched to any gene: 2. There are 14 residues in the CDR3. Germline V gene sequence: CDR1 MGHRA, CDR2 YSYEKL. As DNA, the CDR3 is TGCGCCAGCAGCCAAGAGACAGGGACCTATGGCTACACCTTC. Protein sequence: CASSQETGTYGYTF.

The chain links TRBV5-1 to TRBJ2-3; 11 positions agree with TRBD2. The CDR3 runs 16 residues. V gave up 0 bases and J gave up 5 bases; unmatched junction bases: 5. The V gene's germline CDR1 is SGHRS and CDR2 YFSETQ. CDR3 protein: CASSLVAGGPIDTQYF. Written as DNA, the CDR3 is TGCGCCAGCAGCTTGGTAGCGGGAGGGCCTATAGATACGCAGTATTTT.

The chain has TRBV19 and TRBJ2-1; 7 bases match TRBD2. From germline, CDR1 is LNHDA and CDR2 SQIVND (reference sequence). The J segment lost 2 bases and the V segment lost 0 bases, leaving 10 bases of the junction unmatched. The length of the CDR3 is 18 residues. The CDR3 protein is CASSIDKGAAGPYNEQFF. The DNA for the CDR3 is TGTGCCAGTAGTATAGATAAAGGGGCAGCGGGACCCTACAATGAGCAGTTCTTC.

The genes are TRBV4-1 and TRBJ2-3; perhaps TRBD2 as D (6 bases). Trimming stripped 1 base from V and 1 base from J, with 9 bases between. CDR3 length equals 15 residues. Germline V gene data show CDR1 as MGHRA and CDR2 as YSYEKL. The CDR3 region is CASSQGRARTDTQYF. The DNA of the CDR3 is TGCGCCAGCAGCCAAGGGAGGGCCCGCACAGATACGCAGTATTTT.

The CDR3 nucleotides are TGTGCCAGCAGCTTCGGACTAGCGGGAGTCTACGAGCAGTACTTC. It is translated as CASSFGLAGVYEQYF. The chain links TRBV11-2 to TRBJ2-7; 13 nucleotides align to TRBD2. CDR1 is SGHAT and CDR2 is FQNNGV in the germline V gene. This CDR3 region has 15 residues. Unmatched junction bases numbered 2, after V lost 3 bases and J lost 3 bases.

CDR3: CAWRAGGTSTNEKLFF. The DNA for the CDR3 is TGTGCCTGGAGGGCAGGGGGCACTTCAACTAATGAAAAACTGTTTTTT. The chain couples TRBV30 to TRBJ1-4; 8 positions agree with TRBD1. Germline V gene sequence: CDR1 GTSNPN, CDR2 SVGIG (reference sequence). This CDR3 has 16 amino acids. The V segment lost 3 bases and the J segment 0 bases; nucleotides outside the gene matches: 6.

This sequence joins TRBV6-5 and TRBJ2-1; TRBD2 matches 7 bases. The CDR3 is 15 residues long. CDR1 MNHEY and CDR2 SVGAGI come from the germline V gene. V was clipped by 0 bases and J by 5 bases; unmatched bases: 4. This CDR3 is CASSYSSSGNNEQFF. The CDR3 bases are TGTGCCAGCAGTTACTCGTCTAGCGGAAACAATGAGCAGTTCTTC.

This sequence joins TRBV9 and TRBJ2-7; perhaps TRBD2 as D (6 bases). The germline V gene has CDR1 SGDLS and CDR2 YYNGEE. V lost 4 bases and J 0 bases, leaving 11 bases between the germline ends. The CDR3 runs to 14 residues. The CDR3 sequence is CASSPSGFSYEQYF. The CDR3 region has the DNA TGTGCCAGCAGCCCCAGCGGGTTCTCCTACGAGCAGTACTTC.

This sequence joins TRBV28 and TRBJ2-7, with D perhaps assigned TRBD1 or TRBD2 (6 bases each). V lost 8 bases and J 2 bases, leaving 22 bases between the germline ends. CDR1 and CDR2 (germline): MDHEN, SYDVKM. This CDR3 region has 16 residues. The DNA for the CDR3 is TGTGCCAGCGACGAGGGGGGTAGCGGAATAACCTACGAGCAGTACTTC. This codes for CASDEGGSGITYEQYF.

CDR3 sequence reads: CASSPGTEETQYF. As DNA, the CDR3 is TGTGCCAGCAGCCCTGGGACAGAAGAGACCCAGTACTTC. V and J are TRBV5-6 and TRBJ2-5, with TRBD1 matching over 7 bases. Germline CDR1 reads SGHDT; CDR2 reads YYEEEE. The ends lost 4 bases at V and 3 bases at J; junction bases unmatched: 3. CDR3 length: 13 amino acids.

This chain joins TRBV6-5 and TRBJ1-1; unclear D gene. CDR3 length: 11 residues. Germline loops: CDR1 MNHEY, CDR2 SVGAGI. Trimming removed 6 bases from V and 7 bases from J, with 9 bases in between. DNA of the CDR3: TGTGCCAGCAGGGACGGTGGTGAAGCTTTCTTT. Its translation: CASRDGGEAFF.

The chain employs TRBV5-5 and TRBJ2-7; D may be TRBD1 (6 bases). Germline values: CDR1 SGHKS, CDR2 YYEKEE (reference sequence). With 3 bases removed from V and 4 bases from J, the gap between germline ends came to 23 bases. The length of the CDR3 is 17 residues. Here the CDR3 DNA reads TGTGCCAGCAGCTCCCCCAAAAGAGGCAGGGGTGTTTACGAGCAGTACTTC. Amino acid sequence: CASSSPKRGRGVYEQYF.

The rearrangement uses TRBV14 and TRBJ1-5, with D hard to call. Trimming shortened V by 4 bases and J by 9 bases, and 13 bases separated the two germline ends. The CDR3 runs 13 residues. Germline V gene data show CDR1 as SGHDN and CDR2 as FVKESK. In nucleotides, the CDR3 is TGTGCCAGCAGCCTTTCCAGGCTTGGGCCCCAGCATTTT. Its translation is CASSLSRLGPQHF.